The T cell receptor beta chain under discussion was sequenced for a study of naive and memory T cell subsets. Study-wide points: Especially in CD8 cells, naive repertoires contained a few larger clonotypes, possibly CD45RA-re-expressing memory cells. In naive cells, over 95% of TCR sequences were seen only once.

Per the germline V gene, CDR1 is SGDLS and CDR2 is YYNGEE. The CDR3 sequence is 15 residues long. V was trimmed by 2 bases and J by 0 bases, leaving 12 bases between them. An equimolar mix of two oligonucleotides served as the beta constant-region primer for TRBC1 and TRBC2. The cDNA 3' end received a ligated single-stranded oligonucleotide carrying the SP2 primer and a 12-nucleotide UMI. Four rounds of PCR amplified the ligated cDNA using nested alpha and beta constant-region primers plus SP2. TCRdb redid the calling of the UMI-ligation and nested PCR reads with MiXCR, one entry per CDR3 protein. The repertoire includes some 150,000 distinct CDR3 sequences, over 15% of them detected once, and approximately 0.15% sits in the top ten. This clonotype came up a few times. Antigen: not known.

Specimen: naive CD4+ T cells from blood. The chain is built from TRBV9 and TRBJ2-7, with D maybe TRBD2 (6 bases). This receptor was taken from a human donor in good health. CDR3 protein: CASSVEGRSSYEQYF. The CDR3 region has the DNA TGTGCCAGCAGCGTGGAGGGGAGGAGCTCCTACGAGCAGTACTTC. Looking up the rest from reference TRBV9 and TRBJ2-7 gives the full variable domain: DSGVTQTPKHLITATGQRVTLRCSPRSGDLSVYWYQQSLDQGLQFLIQYYNGEERAKGNILERFSAQQFPDLHSELNLSSLELGDSALYFCASSVEGRSSYEQYFGPGTRLTVT.